Described below is a single T cell receptor beta chain sequence and its context. The record originates from a study of blood T cell repertoires in COVID-19. As for the study in general: Spain, Italy and the United States supplied samples that represented acute and convalescent COVID-19.

This table comes from immunoSEQ multiplex PCR, and its TCRdb copy is limited to in-frame clones, with some not included. The sample carries about 120,000 clones, 85% to 90% recorded once. Sequencing was done on a sample of peripheral blood. The sequence was obtained from a man aged 65 to 85 with active or convalescent COVID-19.

The CDR3 coding sequence is TGTGCCAGCAGCATTACCCCGGGACAGGGGAATGAAAAACTGTTTTTT. This translates into CASSITPGQGNEKLFF. This sequence joins TRBV7-6 and TRBJ1-4, with TRBD1 identical over 10 bases. Germline loops: CDR1 SGHVS, CDR2 FNYEAQ. The CDR3 covers 16 residues. The V gene end was trimmed by 5 bases and the J gene end by 5 bases; junction bases not matched to a gene: 8. The complete variable domain, with remaining parts taken from reference TRBV7-6 and TRBJ1-4, reads GAGVSQSPRYKVTKRGQDVALRCDPISGHVSLYWYRQALGQGPEFLTYFNYEAQQDKSGLPNDRFSAERPEGSISTLTIQRTEQRDSAMYRCASSITPGQGNEKLFFGSGTQLSVL.